These T cell receptor beta chains were read from a single sample in a study of blood T cell repertoires in COVID-19. The repertoire was sequenced with immunoSEQ multiplex PCR; TCRdb's copy has only in-frame clones and lacks some. The sample holds some 290,000 clones, around 90% seen once. The specimen sequenced was peripheral blood. These receptors were collected from a woman in her thirties with COVID-19, enrolled during active disease. Both conserved end residues are part of each CDR3. The order of the fields is clone size, J gene, V gene, D gene, CDR3 DNA, CDR3 protein. D genes are given only for firm matches. Expanded clones are given a class, and other clones once, few, many or no size at all.

- TRBJ2-3 TRBV30 TRBD2 TGTGCCTGGAAGGTAGCGGGAGGGCCCAAAGATACGCAGTATTTT CAWKVAGGPKDTQYF
- TRBJ2-3 TRBV27 TRBD2 TGTGCCAGCAGTTTAATGGGGACTAGCGCAGATACGCAGTATTTT CASSLMGTSADTQYF
- TRBJ2-1 TRBV6-1 TRBD2 TGTGCCAGCAGTGAGGGACTAGCGGGACTTTATGAGCAGTTCTTC CASSEGLAGLYEQFF
- TRBJ2-7 TRBV6-5 TRBD1 TGTGCCAGCAGACCCCTGGACAGGGAAAACGAGCAGTACTTC CASRPLDRENEQYF
- TRBJ2-7 TRBV6-6 TRBD1 TGTGCCAGCGCCCGTGGGACAGGCTTCTCCTACGAGCAGTACTTC CASARGTGFSYEQYF
- TRBJ2-5 TRBV24-1 TRBD2 TGTGCCACCAGTGATTCAGGGACTAGCGGGAGGTTGCAGGAGACCCAGTACTTC CATSDSGTSGRLQETQYF
- TRBJ2-1 TRBV6-4 TRBD2 TGTGCCAGCAGTGGACTAGCGGGAGTGAATGAGCAGTTCTTC CASSGLAGVNEQFF
- TRBJ2-5 TRBV7-7 TRBD2 TGTGCCAGCCAGAGGGCCGGGACTAGAAGCGGGGAGACCCAGTACTTC CASQRAGTRSGETQYF
- TRBJ1-1 TRBV7-9 - TGTGCCAGCAGCTTAGGTGGACAATCTTACACTGAAGCTTTCTTT CASSLGGQSYTEAFF
- TRBJ2-5 TRBV15 - TGTGCCACCAGCAGAGTCCTTAGGACAAGTCAAGAGACCCAGTACTTC CATSRVLRTSQETQYF
- TRBJ2-1 TRBV21-1 - TGTGCAGCAGCAAGAAAGGGGTTCAATGAGCAGTTCTTC CAAARKGFNEQFF
- TRBJ2-3 TRBV5-1 TRBD2 TGCGCCAGCAGCTTGAATGGGGGGAGGGAAGATACGCAGTATTTT CASSLNGGREDTQYF
- TRBJ1-5 TRBV2 TRBD1 TGTGCCAGCACCTCTACCGGGACAGGGGATCAGCCCCAGCATTTT CASTSTGTGDQPQHF
- TRBJ2-7 TRBV12-3/TRBV12-4 - TGTGCCAGCAGCTCAGACAGCTACGAGCAGTACTTC CASSSDSYEQYF
once TRBJ2-1 TRBV2 - TGTGCCAGCAGTGTACGAGGGTTCGGAAGGAATGAGCAGTTCTTC CASSVRGFGRNEQFF
- TRBJ2-1 TRBV5-1 TRBD2 TGCGCCAGCAGCGCAGGAGCGGGAGGGGTGTCTGATGAGCAGTTCTTC CASSAGAGGVSDEQFF
- TRBJ1-4 TRBV7-6 - TGTGCCAGCAGCCGCGCGAATGAAAAACTGTTTTTT CASSRANEKLFF
- TRBJ1-1 TRBV5-4 - TGTGCCAGCAGCCTAGTTCTTACAATGAACACTGAAGCTTTCTTT CASSLVLTMNTEAFF
- TRBJ1-5 TRBV19 TRBD1 TGTGCCATCTCCGGGACAGGAAATCAGCCCCAGCATTTT CAISGTGNQPQHF
few TRBJ2-3 TRBV6-4 TRBD1 TGTGCCAGCAGTGACGGGACAGGGGGCGCAGATACGCAGTATTTT CASSDGTGGADTQYF
- TRBJ2-7 TRBV11-2 - TGTGCCAGCAGCTTAGGTAGTCGGGCCTACGAGCAGTACTTC CASSLGSRAYEQYF
- TRBJ1-2 TRBV5-6 - TGTGCCAGCAGCTCGACAGGAAAGGACTATGGCTACACCTTC CASSSTGKDYGYTF
- TRBJ2-7 TRBV5-1 TRBD1 TGCGCCAGCAGCTTGGACAGGGGGCTGGCCGAGCAGTACTTC CASSLDRGLAEQYF
- TRBJ1-2 TRBV2 - TGTGCCGGACAGACAGCCTACTATGGCTACACCTTC CAGQTAYYGYTF
- TRBJ2-2 TRBV11-3 - TGTGCCAGCAGCTTAGAGCGGAACACCGGGGAGCTGTTTTTT CASSLERNTGELFF
- TRBJ1-4 TRBV28 - TGTGCCAGCAGTTCCCCCGGGACGGGGGCAACTAATGAAAAACTGTTTTTT CASSSPGTGATNEKLFF
once TRBJ1-5 TRBV15 TRBD1 TGTGCCACCAGCAGAAGGGACAGGGGGCTGACTAATAGCAATCAGCCCCAGCATTTT CATSRRDRGLTNSNQPQHF
- TRBJ2-3 TRBV5-1 TRBD2 TGCGCCAGCAGCTTTTACCTAGCGGGAGGGCTTTCGGGAGATACGCAGTATTTT CASSFYLAGGLSGDTQYF
- TRBJ1-1 TRBV28 TRBD1 TGTGCCAGCAGCACCCCGGCAGGACAGGGGGCTGAAGCTTTCTTT CASSTPAGQGAEAFF
- TRBJ1-2 TRBV5-4 TRBD1 TGTGCCAGCAGCCCAAGGACAGGCCTTAACTATGGCTACACCTTC CASSPRTGLNYGYTF
- TRBJ1-4 TRBV27 - TGTGCTAAGCTTAGTTTTCCTGAAAAACTGTTTTTT CAKLSFPEKLFF
- TRBJ2-7 TRBV6-5 TRBD2 TGTGCCAGCAGTTTAGGTAGCGGGCTAGCCTACGAGCAGTACTTC CASSLGSGLAYEQYF
- TRBJ2-3 TRBV4-1 TRBD2 TGCGCCAGCAGCCAAAGAGCGGGAGGGCCAGATACGCAGTATTTT CASSQRAGGPDTQYF
- TRBJ1-3 TRBV18 TRBD1 TGTGCCAGCTCACCACCGGGACAGGGGAACTCTGGAAACACCATATATTTT CASSPPGQGNSGNTIYF
- TRBJ2-7 TRBV20-1 - TGCAGTGCTTCCAATGTCGAGCAGTACTTC CSASNVEQYF
- TRBJ1-1 TRBV12-3/TRBV12-4 TRBD1 TGTGCCAGCAGGCGTCTCCAGGGGGAGGATGCTTTCTTT CASRRLQGEDAFF
- TRBJ1-4 TRBV2 TRBD1 TGTGCCAGTTGGAGGGGGCCTAATGAAAAACTGTTTTTT CASWRGPNEKLFF
- TRBJ2-1 TRBV7-8 TRBD2 TGTGCCAGCAGCTTCATTTCGTGGACTAGCGGGAGTAATGAGCAGTTCTTC CASSFISWTSGSNEQFF
- TRBJ1-4 TRBV27 - TGTGCCAGCAGTTTATGGGCAGGGCACCCTGAAAAACTGTTTTTT CASSLWAGHPEKLFF
- TRBJ1-4 TRBV28 - TGTGCCAGCAGGGAGGCACCAACTAATGAAAAACTGTTTTTT CASREAPTNEKLFF
- TRBJ2-7 TRBV4-1 TRBD2 TGCGCCAGCAGCCAAGAAGTTAGCGGGAGGTTGGGCGAGCAGTACTTC CASSQEVSGRLGEQYF
- TRBJ2-7 TRBV6-5 TRBD1 TGTGCCAGCAGTCGGGGGACAGGGGAACACGAGCAGTACTTC CASSRGTGEHEQYF
- TRBJ2-1 TRBV7-2 TRBD2 TGTGCCAGCAGCCCTCGACTAGCGGGTAATCACCATGAGCAGTTCTTC CASSPRLAGNHHEQFF
- TRBJ2-3 TRBV5-4 - TGTGCCAGCAGCTTGCTCACGGGAAACACAGATACGCAGTATTTT CASSLLTGNTDTQYF
- TRBJ2-7 TRBV2 TRBD2 TGTGCCAGCAACCCCCTAGCGGGAAGCTCCTACGAGCAGTACTTC CASNPLAGSSYEQYF
- TRBJ2-7 TRBV14 - TGTGCCAGCAGCCGACGCCCGGGGGAGCAGTACTTC CASSRRPGEQYF
- TRBJ1-5 TRBV5-1 TRBD1 TGCGCCAGCAGCTCGACAGGGGAACAGCCCCAGCATTTT CASSSTGEQPQHF
- TRBJ1-1 TRBV5-1 TRBD1 TGCGCCAGCAGCGCGGACAGGGAATCGAACACTGAAGCTTTCTTT CASSADRESNTEAFF
- TRBJ1-2 TRBV19 TRBD1 TGTGCCAGTAGTAAGACTCCGGGACAGGGGATGGGTGGCTACACCTTC CASSKTPGQGMGGYTF